The entry below describes one T cell receptor (beta chain). This sample stems from a study of OX40 agonist ivuxolimab in advanced cancers. CDR1 is SEHNR, CDR2 FQNEAQ, per germline (reference sequence). The CDR3 length is 17 residues. Between the trimmed V and J ends, which lost 5 bases and 0 bases, there was a span of 19 bases. Only in-frame clones appear in the TCRdb table, and some are missing; sequencing was by immunoSEQ multiplex PCR. The sample holds tens of thousands of clones, around 90% seen once. The receptor was isolated from an adult with an advanced solid tumor such as melanoma, head and neck, liver or kidney cancer. The specimen was CD4+ or CD8+ T cells sorted from blood, collected in a trial of the OX40 agonist ivuxolimab. The chain uses TRBV7-9 and TRBJ1-1; D call uncertain. The CDR3 nucleotides read TGTGCCAGCAGCCAACGCCGAGTTTTCAGCTTGAACACTGAAGCTTTCTTT. Amino acid sequence: CASSQRRVFSLNTEAFF.